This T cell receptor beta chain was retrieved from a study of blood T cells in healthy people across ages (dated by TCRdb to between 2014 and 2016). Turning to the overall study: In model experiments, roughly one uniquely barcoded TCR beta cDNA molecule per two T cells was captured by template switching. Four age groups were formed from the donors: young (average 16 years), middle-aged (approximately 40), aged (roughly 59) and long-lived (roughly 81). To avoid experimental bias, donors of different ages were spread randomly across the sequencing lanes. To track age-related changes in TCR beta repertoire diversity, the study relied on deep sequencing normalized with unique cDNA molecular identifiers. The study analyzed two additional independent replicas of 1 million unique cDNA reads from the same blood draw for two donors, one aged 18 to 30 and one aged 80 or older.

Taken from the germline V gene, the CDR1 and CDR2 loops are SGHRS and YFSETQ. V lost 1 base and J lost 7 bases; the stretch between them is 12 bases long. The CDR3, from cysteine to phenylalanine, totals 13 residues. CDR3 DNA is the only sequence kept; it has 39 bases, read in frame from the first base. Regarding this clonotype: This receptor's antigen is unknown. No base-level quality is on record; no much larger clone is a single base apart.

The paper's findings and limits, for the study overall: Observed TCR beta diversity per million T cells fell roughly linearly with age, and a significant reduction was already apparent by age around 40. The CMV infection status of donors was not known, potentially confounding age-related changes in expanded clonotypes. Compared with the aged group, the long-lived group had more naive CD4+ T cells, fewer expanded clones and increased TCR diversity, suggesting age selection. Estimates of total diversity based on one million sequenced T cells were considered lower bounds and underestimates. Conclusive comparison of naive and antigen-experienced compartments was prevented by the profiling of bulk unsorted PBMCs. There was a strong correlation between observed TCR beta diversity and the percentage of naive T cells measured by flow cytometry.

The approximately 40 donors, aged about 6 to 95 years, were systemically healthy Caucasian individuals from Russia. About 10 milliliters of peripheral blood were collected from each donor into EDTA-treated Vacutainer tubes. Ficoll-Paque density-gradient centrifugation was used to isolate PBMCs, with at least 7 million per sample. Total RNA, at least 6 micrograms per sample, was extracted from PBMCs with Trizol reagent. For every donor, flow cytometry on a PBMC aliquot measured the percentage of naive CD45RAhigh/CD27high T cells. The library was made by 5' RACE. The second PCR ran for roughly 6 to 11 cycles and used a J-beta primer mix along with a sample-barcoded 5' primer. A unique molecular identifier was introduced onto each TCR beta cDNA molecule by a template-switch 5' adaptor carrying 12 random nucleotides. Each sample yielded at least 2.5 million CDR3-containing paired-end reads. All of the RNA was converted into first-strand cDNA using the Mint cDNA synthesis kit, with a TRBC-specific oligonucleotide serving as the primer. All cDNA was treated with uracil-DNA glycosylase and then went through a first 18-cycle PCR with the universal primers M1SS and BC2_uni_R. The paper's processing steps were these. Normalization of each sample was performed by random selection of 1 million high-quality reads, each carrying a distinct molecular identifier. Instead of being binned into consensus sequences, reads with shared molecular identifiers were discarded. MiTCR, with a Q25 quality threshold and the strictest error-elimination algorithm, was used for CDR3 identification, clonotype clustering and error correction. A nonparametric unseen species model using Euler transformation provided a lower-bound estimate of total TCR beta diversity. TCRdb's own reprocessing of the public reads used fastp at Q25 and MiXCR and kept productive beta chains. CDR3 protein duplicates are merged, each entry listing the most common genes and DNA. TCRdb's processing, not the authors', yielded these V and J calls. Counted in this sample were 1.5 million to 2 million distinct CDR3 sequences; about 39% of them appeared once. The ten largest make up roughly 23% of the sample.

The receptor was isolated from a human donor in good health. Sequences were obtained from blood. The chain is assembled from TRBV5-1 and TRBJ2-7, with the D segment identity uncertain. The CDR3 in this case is CASSLTLMDEQYF. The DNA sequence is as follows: TGCGCCAGCAGCTTGACCCTGATGGATGAGCAGTACTTC. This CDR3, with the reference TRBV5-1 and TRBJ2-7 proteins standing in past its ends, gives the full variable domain KAGVTQTPRYLIKTRGQQVTLSCSPISGHRSVSWYQQTPGQGLQFLFEYFSETQRNKGNFPGRFSGRQFSNSRSEMNVSTLELGDSALYLCASSLTLMDEQYFGPGTRLTVT.